This T cell receptor (beta chain) was found in a study of PD-1 blockade in classical Hodgkin lymphoma. Brentuximab vedotin exposure varied, and every patient relapsed after autologous stem cell transplantation. The V end was cut by 3 bases, the J end by 1 base, with 6 bases between. The CDR3 loop spans 13 amino acids. Germline V lookup: CDR1 LNHDA, CDR2 SQIVND (reference sequence). Study results and caveats: Complete responders' baseline diversity resembled that of newly diagnosed patients.

This clone was found once. The antigen is not known. Assay used: immunoSEQ multiplex PCR; TCRdb lists only in-frame clones, some missing. The table records 20,000 to 25,000 clones, around 80% of them present only once. The chain joins TRBV19 to TRBJ1-1; D gene unclear. The sequencing here drew on peripheral blood mononuclear cells (PBMCs), taken before the second cycle of nivolumab. The sequence derives from a human donor with classical Hodgkin lymphoma. The CDR3, as DNA: TGTGCCAGTAGTATTCTCGGGAACACTGAAGCTTTCTTT. This translates into CASSILGNTEAFF.